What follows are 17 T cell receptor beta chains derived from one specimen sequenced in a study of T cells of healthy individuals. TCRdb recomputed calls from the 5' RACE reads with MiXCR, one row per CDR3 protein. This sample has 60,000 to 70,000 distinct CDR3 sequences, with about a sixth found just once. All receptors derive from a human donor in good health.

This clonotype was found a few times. The CDR3 loop is CASSFTRDRVYSPLHF. The CDR3 coding sequence is TGTGCCAGCAGCTTTACCCGGGACAGGGTATATTCACCCCTCCACTTT. The V gene is TRBV11-2, the J gene TRBJ1-6, with 9 bases fitting TRBD1. This CDR3 region has 16 residues. Germline loops: CDR1 SGHAT, CDR2 FQNNGV. V lost 3 bases to trimming and J lost 8 bases; unmatched junction nucleotides: 8.

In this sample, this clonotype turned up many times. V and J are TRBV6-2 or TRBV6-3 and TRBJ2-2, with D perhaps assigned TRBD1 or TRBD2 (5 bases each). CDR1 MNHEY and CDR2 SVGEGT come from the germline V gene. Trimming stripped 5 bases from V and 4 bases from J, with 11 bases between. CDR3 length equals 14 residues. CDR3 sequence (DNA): TGTGCCAGCAGTGAGGGGTCGAGCACCGGGGAGCTGTTTTTT. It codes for CASSEGSSTGELFF.

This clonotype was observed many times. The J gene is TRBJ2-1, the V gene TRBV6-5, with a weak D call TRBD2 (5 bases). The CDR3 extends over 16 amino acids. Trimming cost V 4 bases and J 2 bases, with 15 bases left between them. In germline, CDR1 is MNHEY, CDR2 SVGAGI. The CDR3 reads CASSSRGELAYNEQFF. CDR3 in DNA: TGTGCCAGCAGTTCCCGGGGAGAGCTGGCCTACAATGAGCAGTTCTTC.

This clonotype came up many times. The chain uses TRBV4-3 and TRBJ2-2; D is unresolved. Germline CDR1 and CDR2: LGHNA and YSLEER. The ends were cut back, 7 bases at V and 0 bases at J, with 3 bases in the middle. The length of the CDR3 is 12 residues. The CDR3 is CASKSNTGELFF. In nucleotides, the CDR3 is TGCGCCAGCAAGTCGAACACCGGGGAGCTGTTTTTT.

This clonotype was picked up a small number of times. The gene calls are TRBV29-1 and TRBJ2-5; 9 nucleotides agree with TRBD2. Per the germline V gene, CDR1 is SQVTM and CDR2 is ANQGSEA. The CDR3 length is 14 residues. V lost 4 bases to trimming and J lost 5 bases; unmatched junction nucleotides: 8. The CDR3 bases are TGCAGCGTTGGGGTTAGCGGGGGAAGGGAGACCCAGTACTTC. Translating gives CSVGVSGGRETQYF.

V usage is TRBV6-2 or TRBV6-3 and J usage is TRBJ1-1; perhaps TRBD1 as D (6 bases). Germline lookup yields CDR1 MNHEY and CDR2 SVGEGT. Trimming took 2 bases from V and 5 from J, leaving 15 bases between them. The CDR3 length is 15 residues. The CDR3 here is CASSYGGSVGTEAFF. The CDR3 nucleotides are TGTGCCAGCAGTTACGGGGGCAGTGTTGGAACTGAAGCTTTCTTT.

This CDR3 is CASSQEWGSGSSHEQYF. In DNA form, the CDR3 reads TGCGCCAGCAGCCAAGAATGGGGGAGCGGGAGTAGCCACGAGCAGTACTTC. V is TRBV4-3 and J is TRBJ2-7; 8 nucleotides match TRBD2. The CDR3 sequence is 17 residues long. Germline-derived CDR1 and CDR2 are LGHNA and YSLEER. V shed 0 bases, J shed 5 bases, and the junction held 12 bases outside the gene matches.

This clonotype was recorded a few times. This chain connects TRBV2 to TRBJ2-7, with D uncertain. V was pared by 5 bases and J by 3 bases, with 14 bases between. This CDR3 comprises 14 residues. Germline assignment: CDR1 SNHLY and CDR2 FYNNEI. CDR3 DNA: TGTGCCAGCAGTCCGGACCGTACACTCTACGAGCAGTACTTC. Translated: CASSPDRTLYEQYF. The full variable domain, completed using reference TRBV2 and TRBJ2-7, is EPEVTQTPSHQVTQMGQEVILRCVPISNHLYFYWYRQILGQKVEFLVSFYNNEISEKSEIFDDQFSVERPDGSNFTLKIRSTKLEDSAMYFCASSPDRTLYEQYFGPGTRLTVT.

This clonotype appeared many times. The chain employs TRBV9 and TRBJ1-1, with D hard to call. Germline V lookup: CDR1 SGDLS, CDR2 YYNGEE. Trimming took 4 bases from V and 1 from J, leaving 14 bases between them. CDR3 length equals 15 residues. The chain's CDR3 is CASSPRMEPNTEAFF. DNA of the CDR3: TGTGCCAGCAGCCCCCGCATGGAACCGAACACTGAAGCTTTCTTT.

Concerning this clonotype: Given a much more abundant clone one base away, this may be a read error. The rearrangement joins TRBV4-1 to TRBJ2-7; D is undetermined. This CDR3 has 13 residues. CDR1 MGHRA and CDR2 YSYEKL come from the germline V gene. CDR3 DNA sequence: TGCGTCAGCAGCCAAGAAAAGGGCTACGAGCAGTACTTC. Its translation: CVSSQEKGYEQYF.

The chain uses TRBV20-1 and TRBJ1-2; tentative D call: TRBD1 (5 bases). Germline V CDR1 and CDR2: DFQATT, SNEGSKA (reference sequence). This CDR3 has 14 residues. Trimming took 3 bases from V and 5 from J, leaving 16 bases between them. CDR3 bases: TGCAGTGCTAGTGAAGCTTGGGGGGGGTATGGCTACACCTTC. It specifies CSASEAWGGYGYTF.

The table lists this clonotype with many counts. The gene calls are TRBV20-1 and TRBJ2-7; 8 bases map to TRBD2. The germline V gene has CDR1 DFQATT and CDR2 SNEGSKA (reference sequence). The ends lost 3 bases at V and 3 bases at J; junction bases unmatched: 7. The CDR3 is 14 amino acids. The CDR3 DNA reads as TGCAGTGCTAGTATAAGCGGGAGAGGCTACGAGCAGTACTTC. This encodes CSASISGRGYEQYF.

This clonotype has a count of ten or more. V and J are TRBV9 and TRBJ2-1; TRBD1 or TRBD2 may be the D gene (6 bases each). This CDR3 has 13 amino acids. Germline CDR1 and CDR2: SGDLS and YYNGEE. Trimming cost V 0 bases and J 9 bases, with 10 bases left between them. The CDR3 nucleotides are TGTGCCAGCAGCGTAGTAGGAGGGGGTGAGCAGTTCTTC. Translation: CASSVVGGGEQFF.

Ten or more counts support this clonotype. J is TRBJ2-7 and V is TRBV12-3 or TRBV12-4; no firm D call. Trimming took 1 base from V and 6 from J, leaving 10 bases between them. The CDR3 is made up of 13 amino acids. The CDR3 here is CASSLGGEGEQYF. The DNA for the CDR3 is TGTGCCAGCAGTTTAGGGGGTGAAGGCGAGCAGTACTTC.

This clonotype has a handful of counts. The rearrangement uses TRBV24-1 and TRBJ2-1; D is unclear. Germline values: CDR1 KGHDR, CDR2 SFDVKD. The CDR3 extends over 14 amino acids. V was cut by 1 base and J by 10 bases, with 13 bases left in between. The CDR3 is CATSDFGSTDEQFF. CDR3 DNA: TGTGCCACCAGTGATTTCGGTAGCACTGACGAGCAGTTCTTC.

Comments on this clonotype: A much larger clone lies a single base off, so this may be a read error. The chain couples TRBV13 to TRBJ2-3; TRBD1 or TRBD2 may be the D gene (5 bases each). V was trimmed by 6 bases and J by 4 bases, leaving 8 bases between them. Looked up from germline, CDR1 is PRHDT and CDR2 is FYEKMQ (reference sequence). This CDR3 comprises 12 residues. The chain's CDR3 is CASRGPSDTQYF. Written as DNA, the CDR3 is TGTGCCAGCAGGGGACCCTCAGATACGCAGTATTTT. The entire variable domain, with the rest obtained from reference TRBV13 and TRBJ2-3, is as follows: AAGVIQSPRHLIKEKRETATLKCYPIPRHDTVYWYQQGPGQDPQFLISFYEKMQSDKGSIPDRFSAQQFSDYHSELNMSSLELGDSALYFCASRGPSDTQYFGPGTRLTVL.

CDR3 DNA sequence: TGTGCCAGCAGCGTAACCCCGGGACCGGCTTCCTACGAGCAGTACTTC. This codes for CASSVTPGPASYEQYF. The chain uses TRBV9 and TRBJ2-7, with D perhaps assigned TRBD1 or TRBD2 (5 bases each). The CDR3 is made up of 16 amino acids. Trimming took off 1 base at V and 1 base at J, with 15 bases between the two ends. CDR1 is SGDLS and CDR2 is YYNGEE in the germline V gene.